This TCR beta chain originates from a study of CD8 T cells in ankylosing spondylitis. Germline CDR1 is SGHRS and CDR2 is YFSETQ. Trimming cost V 2 bases and J 5 bases; bases outside gene matches: 1. The CDR3 consists of 14 residues. TCRdb ran MiXCR on the 5' RACE reads and lists one entry per CDR3 protein. The repertoire includes about 130,000 distinct CDR3 sequences, over 6% of them detected once, and 10% to 15% sits in the top ten. The receptor was isolated from a male donor with ankylosing spondylitis or in good health (not recorded which). V gene TRBV5-1 combines with J gene TRBJ2-1; 10 bases align to TRBD2. The source material was blood, either unsorted or a sorted T cell fraction (not recorded which). Written as DNA, the CDR3 is TGCGCCAGCAGCTTAGCGGGGGGGGACAATGAGCAGTTCTTC. Its protein product is CASSLAGGDNEQFF.